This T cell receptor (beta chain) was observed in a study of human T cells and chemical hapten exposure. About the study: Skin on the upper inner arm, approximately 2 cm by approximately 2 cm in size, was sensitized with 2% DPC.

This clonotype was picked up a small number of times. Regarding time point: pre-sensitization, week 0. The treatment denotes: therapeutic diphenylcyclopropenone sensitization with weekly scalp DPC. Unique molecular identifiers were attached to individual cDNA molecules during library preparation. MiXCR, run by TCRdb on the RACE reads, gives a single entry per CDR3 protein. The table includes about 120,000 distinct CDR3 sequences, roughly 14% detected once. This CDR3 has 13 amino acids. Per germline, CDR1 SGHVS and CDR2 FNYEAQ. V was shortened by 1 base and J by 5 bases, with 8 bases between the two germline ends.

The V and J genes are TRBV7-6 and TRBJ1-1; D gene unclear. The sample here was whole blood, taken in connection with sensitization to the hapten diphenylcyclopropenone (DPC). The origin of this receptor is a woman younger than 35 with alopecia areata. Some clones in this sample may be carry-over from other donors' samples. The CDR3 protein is CASSLVRGTEAFF. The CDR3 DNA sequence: TGTGCCAGCAGCTTAGTCCGAGGGACTGAAGCTTTCTTT.